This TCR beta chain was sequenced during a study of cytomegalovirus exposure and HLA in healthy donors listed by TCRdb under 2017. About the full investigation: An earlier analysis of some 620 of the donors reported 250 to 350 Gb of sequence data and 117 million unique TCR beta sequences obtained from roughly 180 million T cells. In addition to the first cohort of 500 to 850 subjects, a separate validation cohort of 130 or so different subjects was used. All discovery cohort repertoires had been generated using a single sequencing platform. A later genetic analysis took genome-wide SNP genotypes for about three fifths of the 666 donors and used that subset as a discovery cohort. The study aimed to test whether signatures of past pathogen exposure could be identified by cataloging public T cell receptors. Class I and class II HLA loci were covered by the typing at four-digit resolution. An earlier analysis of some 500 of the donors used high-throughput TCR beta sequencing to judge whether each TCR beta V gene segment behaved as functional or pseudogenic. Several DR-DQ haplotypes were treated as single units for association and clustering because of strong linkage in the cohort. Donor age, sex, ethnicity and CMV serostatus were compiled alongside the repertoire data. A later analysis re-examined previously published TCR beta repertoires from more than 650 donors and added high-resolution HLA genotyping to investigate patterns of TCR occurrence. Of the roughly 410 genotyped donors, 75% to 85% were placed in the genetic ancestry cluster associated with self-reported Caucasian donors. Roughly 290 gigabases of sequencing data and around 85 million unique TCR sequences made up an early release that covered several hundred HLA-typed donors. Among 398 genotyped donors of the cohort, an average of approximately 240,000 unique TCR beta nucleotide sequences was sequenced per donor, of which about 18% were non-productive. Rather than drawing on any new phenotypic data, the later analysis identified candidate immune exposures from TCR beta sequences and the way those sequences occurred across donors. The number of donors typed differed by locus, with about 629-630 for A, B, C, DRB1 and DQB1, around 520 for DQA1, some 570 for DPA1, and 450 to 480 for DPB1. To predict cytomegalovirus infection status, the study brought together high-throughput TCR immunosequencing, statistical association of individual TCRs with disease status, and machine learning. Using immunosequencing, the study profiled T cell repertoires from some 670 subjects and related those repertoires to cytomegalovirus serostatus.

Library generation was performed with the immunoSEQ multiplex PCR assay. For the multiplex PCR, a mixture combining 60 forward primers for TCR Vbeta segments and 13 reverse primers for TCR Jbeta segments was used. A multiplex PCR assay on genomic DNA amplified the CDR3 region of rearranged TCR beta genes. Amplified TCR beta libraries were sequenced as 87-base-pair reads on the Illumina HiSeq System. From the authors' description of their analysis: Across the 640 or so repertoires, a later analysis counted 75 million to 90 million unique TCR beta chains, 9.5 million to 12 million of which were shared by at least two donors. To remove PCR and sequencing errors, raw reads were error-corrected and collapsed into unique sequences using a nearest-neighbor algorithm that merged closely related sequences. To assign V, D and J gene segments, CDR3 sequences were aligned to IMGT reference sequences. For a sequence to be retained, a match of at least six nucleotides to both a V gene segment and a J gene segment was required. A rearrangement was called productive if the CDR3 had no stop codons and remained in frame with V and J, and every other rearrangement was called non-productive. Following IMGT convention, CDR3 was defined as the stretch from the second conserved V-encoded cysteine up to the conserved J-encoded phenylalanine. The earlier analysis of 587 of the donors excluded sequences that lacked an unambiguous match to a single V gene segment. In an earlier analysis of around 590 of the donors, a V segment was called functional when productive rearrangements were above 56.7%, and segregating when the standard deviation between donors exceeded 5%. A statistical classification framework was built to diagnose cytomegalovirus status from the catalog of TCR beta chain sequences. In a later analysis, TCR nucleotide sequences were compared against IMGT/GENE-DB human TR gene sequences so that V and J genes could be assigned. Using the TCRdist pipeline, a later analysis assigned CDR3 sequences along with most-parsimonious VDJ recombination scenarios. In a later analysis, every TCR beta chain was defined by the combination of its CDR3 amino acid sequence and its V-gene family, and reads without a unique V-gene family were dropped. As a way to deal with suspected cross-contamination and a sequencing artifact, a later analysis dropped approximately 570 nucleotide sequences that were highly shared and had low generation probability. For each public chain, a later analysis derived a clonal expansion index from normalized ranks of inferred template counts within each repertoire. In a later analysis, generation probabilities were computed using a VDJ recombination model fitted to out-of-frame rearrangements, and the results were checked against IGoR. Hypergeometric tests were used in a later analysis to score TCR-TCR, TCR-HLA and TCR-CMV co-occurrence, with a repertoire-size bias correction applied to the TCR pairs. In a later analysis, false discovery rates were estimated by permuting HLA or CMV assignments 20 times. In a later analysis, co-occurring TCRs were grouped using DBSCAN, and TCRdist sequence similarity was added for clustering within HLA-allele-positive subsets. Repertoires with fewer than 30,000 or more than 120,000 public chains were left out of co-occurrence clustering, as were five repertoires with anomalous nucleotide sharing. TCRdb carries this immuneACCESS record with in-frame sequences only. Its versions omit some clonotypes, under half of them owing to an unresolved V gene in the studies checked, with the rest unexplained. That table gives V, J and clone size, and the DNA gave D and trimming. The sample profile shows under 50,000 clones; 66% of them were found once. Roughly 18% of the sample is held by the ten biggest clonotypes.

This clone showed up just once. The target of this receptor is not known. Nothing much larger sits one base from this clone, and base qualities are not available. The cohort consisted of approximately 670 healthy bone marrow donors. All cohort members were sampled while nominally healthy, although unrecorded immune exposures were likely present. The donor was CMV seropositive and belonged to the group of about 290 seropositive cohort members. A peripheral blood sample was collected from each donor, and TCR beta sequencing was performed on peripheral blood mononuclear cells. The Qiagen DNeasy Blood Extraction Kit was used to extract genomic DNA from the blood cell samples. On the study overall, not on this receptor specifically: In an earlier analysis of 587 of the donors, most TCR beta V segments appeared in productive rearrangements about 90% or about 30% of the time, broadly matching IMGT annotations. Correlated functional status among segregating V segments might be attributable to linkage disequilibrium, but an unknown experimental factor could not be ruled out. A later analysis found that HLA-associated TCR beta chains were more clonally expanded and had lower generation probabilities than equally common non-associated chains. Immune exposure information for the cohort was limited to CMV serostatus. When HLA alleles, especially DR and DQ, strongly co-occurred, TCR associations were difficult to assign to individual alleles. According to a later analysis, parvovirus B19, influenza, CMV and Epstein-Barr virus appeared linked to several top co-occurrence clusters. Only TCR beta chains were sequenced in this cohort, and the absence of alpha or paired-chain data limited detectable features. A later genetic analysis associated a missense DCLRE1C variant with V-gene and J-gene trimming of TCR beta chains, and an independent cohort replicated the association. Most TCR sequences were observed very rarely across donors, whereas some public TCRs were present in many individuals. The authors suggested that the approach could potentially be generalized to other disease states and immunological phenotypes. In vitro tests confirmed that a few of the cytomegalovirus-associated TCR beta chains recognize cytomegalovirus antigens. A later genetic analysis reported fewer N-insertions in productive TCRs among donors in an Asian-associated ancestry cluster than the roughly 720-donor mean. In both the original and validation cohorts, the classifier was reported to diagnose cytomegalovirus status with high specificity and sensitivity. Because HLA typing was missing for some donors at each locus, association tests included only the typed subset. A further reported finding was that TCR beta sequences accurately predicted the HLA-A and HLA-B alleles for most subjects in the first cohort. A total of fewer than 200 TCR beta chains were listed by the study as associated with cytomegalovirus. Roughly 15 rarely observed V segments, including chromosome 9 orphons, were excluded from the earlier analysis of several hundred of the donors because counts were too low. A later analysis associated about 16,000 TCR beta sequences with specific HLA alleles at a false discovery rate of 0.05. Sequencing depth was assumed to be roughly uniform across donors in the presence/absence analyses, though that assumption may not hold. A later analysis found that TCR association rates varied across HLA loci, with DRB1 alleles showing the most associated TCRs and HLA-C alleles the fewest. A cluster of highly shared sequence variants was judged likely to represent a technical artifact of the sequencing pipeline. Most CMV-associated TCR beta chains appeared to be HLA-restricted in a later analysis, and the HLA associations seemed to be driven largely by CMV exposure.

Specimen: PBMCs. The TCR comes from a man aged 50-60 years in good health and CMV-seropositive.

For the CDR3, the sequence is CAWSGTGAESPYEQYF. At the DNA level, the sequence is TGTGCCTGGTCCGGGACAGGGGCCGAATCCCCCTACGAGCAGTACTTC. The V and J segments used are TRBV30 and TRBJ2-7, with 10 bases matching TRBD1. In the germline V gene (reference sequence), CDR1 corresponds to GTSNPN and CDR2 to SVGIG. The V end gives up 5 bases and the J end 2 bases, leaving 12 bases in the junction not matched to a gene. The CDR3 has 16 amino acids, counting the end cysteine and phenylalanine. CDR3 DNA is the only sequence kept; it has 48 bases, read in frame from the first base.